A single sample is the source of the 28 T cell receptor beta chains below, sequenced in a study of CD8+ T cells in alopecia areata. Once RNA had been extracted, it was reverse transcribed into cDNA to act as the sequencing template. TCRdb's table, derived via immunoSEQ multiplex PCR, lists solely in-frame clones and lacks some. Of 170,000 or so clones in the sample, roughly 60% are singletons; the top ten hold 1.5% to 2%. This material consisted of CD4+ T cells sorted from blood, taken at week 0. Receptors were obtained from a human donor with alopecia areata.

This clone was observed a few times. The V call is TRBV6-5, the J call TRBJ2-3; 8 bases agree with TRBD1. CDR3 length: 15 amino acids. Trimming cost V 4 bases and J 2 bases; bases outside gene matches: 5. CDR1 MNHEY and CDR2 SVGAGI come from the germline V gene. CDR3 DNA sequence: TGTGCCAGCAGTTCGACAGGGGCTATCACAGATACGCAGTATTTT. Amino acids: CASSSTGAITDTQYF.

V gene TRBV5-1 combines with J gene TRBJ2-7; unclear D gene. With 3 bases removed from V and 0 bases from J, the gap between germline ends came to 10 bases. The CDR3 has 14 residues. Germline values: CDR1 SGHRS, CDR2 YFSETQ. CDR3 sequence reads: CASSSSDGSYEQYF. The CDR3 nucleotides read TGCGCCAGCAGCTCGTCGGACGGCTCCTACGAGCAGTACTTC.

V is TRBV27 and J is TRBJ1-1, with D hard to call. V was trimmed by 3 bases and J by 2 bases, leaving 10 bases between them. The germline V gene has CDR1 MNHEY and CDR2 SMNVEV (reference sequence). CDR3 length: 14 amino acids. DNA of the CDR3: TGTGCCAGCAGTTTGGCACGGTTTAACACTGAAGCTTTCTTT. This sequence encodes CASSLARFNTEAFF.

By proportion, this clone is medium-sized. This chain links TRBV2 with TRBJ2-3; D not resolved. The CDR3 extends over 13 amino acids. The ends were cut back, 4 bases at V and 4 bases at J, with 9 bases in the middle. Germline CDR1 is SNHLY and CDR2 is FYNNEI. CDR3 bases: TGTGCCAGCAGTGTGTTCTATTCAGATACGCAGTATTTT. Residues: CASSVFYSDTQYF. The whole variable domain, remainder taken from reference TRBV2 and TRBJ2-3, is EPEVTQTPSHQVTQMGQEVILRCVPISNHLYFYWYRQILGQKVEFLVSFYNNEISEKSEIFDDQFSVERPDGSNFTLKIRSTKLEDSAMYFCASSVFYSDTQYFGPGTRLTVL.

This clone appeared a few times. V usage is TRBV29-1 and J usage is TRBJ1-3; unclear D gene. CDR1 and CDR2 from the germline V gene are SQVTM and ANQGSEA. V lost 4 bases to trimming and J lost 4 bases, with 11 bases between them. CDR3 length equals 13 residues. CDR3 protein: CSVGVQDGNTIYF. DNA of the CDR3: TGCAGCGTTGGGGTCCAAGACGGAAACACCATATATTTT.

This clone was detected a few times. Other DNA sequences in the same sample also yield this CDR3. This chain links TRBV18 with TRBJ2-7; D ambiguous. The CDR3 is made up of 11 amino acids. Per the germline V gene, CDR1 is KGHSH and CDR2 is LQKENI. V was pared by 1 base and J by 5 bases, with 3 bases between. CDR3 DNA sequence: TGTGCCAGCTCACCACGAGACGAGCAGTACTTC. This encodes CASSPRDEQYF. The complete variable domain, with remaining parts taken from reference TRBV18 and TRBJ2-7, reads NAGVMQNPRHLVRRRGQEARLRCSPMKGHSHVYWYRQLPEEGLKFMVYLQKENIIDESGMPKERFSAEFPKEGPSILRIQQVVRGDSAAYFCASSPRDEQYFGPGTRLTVT.

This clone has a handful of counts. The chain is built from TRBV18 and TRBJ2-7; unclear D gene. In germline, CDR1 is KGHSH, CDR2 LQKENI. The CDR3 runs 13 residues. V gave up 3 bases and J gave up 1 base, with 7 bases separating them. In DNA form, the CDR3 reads TGTGCCAGCTCACCGTACGGATCCTACGAGCAGTACTTC. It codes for CASSPYGSYEQYF. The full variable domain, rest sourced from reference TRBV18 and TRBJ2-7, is NAGVMQNPRHLVRRRGQEARLRCSPMKGHSHVYWYRQLPEEGLKFMVYLQKENIIDESGMPKERFSAEFPKEGPSILRIQQVVRGDSAAYFCASSPYGSYEQYFGPGTRLTVT.

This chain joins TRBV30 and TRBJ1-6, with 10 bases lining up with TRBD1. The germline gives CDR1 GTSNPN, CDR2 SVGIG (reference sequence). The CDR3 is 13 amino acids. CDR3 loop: CGGGQGYNSPLHF. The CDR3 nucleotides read TGTGGCGGGGGACAGGGGTATAATTCACCCCTCCACTTT.

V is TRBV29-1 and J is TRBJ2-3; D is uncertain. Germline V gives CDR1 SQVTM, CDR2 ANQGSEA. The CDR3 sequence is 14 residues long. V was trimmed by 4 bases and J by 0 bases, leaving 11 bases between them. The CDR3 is CSVVQWGSTDTQYF. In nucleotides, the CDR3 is TGCAGCGTTGTGCAGTGGGGTAGCACAGATACGCAGTATTTT.

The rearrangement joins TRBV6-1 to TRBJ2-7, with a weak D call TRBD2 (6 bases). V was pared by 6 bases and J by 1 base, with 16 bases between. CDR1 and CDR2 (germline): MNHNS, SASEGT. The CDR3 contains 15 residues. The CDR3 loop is CASRPGWGDSYEQYF. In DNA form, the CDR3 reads TGTGCCAGCAGACCCGGCTGGGGGGATTCCTACGAGCAGTACTTC.

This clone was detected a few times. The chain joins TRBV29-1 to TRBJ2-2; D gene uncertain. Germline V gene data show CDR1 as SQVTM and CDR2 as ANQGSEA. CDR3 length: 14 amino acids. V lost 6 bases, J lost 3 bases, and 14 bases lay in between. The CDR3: CSVPKETHTGELFF. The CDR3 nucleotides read TGCAGCGTCCCTAAGGAAACCCACACCGGGGAGCTGTTTTTT.

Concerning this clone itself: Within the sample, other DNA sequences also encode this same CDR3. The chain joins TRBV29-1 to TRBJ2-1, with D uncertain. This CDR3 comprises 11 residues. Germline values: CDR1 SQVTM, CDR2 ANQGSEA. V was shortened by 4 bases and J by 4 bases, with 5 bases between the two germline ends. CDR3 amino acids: CSVGGYNEQFF. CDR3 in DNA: TGCAGCGTTGGGGGATACAATGAGCAGTTCTTC.

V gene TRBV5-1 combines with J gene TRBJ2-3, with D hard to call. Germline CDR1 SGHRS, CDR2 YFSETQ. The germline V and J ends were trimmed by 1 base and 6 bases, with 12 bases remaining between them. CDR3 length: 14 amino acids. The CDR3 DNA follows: TGCGCCAGCAGCTTGAGGAACTCCGCGGATACGCAGTATTTT. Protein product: CASSLRNSADTQYF.

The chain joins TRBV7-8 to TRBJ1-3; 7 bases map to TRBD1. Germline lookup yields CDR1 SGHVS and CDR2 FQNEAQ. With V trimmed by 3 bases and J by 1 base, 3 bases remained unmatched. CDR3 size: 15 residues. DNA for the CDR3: TGTGCCAGCAGCTTCAACAGGGGATCTGGAAACACCATATATTTT. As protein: CASSFNRGSGNTIYF. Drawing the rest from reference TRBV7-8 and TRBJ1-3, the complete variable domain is GAGVSQSPRYKVAKRGQDVALRCDPISGHVSLFWYQQALGQGPEFLTYFQNEAQLDKSGLPSDRFFAERPEGSVSTLKIQRTQQEDSAVYLCASSFNRGSGNTIYFGEGSWLTVV.

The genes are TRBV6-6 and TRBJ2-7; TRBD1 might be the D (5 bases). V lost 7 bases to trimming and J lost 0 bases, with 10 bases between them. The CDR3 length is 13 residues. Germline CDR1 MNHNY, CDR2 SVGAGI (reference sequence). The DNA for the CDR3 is TGTGCCAGCAAACAGGCGAGCTCCTACGAGCAGTACTTC. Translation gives CASKQASSYEQYF.

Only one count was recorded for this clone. CDR3 amino acids: CASRANLAGDPYF. In DNA, the CDR3 is TGTGCCAGCAGAGCAAACCTAGCGGGGGATCCGTATTTT. The chain is built from TRBV2 and TRBJ2-3, with 10 bases that match TRBD2. The CDR3 has 13 amino acids. V shed 6 bases and J 14 bases; nucleotides not matched to a gene: 11. The germline gives CDR1 SNHLY, CDR2 FYNNEI.

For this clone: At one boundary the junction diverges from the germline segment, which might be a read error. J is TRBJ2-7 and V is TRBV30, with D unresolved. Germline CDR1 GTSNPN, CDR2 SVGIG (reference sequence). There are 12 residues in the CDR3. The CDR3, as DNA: TGTGCCTGGAGTGACCCCGGGTCAGGCAGGTTGTTC. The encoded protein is CAWSDPGSGRLF.

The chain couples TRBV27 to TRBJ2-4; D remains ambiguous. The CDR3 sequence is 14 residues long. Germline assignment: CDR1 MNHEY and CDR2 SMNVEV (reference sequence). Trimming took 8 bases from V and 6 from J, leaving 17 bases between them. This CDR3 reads CASHSRTAGNIQYF. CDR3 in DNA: TGTGCCAGCCATTCAAGGACCGCCGGAAACATTCAGTACTTC.

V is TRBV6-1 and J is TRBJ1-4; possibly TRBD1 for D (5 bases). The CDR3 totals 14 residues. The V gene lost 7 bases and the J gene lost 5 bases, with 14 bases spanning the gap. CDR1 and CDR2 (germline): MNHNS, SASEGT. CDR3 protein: CASKVSGTNEKLFF. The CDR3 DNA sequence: TGTGCCAGCAAAGTTTCCGGGACCAATGAAAAACTGTTTTTT.

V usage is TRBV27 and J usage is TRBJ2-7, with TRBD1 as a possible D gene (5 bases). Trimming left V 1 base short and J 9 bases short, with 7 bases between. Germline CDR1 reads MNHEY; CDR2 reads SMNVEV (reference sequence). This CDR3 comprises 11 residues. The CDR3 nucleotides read TGTGCCAGCAGTTTATTGGGGCGGCAGTACTTC. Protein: CASSLLGRQYF.

The CDR3 DNA reads TGTGCCAGCAGGATGGACAGGGTTGGCAATCAGCCCCAGCATTTT. It yields the protein CASRMDRVGNQPQHF. The chain uses TRBV2 and TRBJ1-5, with TRBD1 matching 8 bases. The ends lost 6 bases at V and 2 bases at J; junction bases unmatched: 6. Germline values: CDR1 SNHLY, CDR2 FYNNEI. The CDR3 runs to 15 residues.

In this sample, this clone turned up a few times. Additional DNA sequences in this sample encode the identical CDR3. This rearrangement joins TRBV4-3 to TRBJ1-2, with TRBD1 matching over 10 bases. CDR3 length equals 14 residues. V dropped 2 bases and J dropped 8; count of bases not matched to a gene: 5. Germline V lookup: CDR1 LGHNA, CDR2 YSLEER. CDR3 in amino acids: CASSQPGTGDGYTF. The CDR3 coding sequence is TGCGCCAGCAGCCAACCCGGGACAGGGGACGGCTACACCTTC.

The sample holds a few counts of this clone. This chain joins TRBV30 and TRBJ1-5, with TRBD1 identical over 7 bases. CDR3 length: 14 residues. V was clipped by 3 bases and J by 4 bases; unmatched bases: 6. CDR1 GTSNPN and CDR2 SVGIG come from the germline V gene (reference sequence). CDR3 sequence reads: CAWSASGGNQPQHF. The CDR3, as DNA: TGTGCCTGGAGCGCCTCAGGGGGTAATCAGCCCCAGCATTTT.

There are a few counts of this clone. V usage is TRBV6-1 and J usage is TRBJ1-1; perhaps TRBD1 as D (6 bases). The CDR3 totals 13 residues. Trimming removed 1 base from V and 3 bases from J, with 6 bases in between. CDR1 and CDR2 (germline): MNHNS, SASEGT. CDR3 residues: CASSEDRDTEAFF. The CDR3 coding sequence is TGTGCCAGCAGTGAAGACAGGGACACTGAAGCTTTCTTT.

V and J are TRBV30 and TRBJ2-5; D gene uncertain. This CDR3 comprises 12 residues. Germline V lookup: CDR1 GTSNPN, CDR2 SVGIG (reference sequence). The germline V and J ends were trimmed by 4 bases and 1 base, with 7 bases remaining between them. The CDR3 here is CAWTRTQETQYF. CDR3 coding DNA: TGTGCCTGGACTCGGACCCAAGAGACCCAGTACTTC.

This chain's CDR3 is CASSPPGQTQYF. The CDR3 DNA is TGTGCCAGCTCACCACCAGGACAGACCCAGTACTTC. The V and J genes are TRBV18 and TRBJ2-5; no clear D. V gave up 0 bases and J gave up 6 bases, with 5 bases separating them. The germline CDR1 and CDR2 sequences are KGHSH and LQKENI. The CDR3 consists of 12 residues. The entire variable domain, with the rest obtained from reference TRBV18 and TRBJ2-5, is as follows: NAGVMQNPRHLVRRRGQEARLRCSPMKGHSHVYWYRQLPEEGLKFMVYLQKENIIDESGMPKERFSAEFPKEGPSILRIQQVVRGDSAAYFCASSPPGQTQYFGPGTRLLVL.

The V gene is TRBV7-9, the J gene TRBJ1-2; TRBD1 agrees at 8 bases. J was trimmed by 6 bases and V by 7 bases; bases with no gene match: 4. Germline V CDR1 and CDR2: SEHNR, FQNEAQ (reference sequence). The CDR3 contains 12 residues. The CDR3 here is CASTWTGNGYTF. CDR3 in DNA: TGTGCCAGCACCTGGACAGGGAATGGCTACACCTTC. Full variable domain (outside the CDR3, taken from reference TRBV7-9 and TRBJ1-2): DTGVSQNPRHKITKRGQNVTFRCDPISEHNRLYWYRQTLGQGPEFLTYFQNEAQLEKSRLLSDRFSAERPKGSFSTLEIQRTEQGDSAMYLCASTWTGNGYTFGSGTRLTVV.

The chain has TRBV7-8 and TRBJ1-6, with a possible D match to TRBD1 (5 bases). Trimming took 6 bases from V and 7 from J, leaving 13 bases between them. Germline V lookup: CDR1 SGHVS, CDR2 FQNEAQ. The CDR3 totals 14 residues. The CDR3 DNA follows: TGTGCCAGCAGTCCCCAGCGGGGGAATTCACCCCTCCACTTT. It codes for CASSPQRGNSPLHF. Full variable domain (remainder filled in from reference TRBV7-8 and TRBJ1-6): GAGVSQSPRYKVAKRGQDVALRCDPISGHVSLFWYQQALGQGPEFLTYFQNEAQLDKSGLPSDRFFAERPEGSVSTLKIQRTQQEDSAVYLCASSPQRGNSPLHFGNGTRLTVT.